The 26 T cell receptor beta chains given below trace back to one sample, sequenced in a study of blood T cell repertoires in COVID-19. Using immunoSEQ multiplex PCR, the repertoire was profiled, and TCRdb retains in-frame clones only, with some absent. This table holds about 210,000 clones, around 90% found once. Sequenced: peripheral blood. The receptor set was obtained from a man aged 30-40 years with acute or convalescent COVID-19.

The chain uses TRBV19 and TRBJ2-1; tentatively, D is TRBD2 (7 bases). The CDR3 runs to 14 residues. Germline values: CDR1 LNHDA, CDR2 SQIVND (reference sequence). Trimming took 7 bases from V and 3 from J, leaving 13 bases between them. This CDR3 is CASTGGRHYNEQFF. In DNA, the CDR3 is TGTGCCAGTACCGGGGGGCGCCACTACAATGAGCAGTTCTTC. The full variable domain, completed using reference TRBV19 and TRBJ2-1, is DGGITQSPKYLFRKEGQNVTLSCEQNLNHDAMYWYRQDPGQGLRLIYYSQIVNDFQKGDIAEGYSVSREKKESFPLTVTSAQKNPTAFYLCASTGGRHYNEQFFGPGTRLTVL.

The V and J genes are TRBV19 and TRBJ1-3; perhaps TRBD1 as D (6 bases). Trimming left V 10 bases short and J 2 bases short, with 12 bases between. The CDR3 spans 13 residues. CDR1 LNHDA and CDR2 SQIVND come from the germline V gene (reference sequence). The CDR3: CATNTGPGNTIYF. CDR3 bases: TGTGCCACAAATACAGGGCCTGGAAACACCATATATTTT.

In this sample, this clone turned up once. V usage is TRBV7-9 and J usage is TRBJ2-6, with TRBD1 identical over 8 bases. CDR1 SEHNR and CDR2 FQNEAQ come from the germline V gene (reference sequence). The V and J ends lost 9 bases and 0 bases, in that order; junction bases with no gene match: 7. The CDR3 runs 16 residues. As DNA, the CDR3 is TGTGCCAGTCGACAGGGGATAAACTCTGGGGCCAACGTCCTGACTTTC. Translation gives CASRQGINSGANVLTF.

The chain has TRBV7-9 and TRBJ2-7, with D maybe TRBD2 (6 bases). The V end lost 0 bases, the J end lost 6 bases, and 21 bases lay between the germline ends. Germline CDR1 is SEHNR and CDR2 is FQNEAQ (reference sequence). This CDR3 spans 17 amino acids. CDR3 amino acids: CASSLAGTGLRWREQYF. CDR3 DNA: TGTGCCAGCAGCTTAGCCGGGACGGGACTGCGTTGGCGCGAGCAGTACTTC.

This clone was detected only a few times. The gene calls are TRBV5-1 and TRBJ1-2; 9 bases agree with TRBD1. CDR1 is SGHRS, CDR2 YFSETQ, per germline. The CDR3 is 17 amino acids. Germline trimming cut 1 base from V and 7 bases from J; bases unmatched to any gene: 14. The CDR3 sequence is CASSLNSMGQGSGGYTF. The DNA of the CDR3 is TGCGCCAGCAGCTTGAATAGTATGGGACAGGGTTCGGGTGGCTACACCTTC.

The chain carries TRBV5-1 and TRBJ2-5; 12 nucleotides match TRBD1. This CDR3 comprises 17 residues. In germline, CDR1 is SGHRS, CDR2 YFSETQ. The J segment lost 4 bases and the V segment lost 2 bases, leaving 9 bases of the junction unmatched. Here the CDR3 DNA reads TGCGCCAGCAGCTTCACACCGGGACAGGGGGCCCTAGAGACCCAGTACTTC. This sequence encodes CASSFTPGQGALETQYF.

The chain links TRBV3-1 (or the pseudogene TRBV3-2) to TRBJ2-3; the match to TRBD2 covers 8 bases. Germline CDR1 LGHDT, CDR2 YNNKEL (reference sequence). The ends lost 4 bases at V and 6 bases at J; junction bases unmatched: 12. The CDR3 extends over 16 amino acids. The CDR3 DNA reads TGTGCCAGCAGCCTTCGACTAGCGCCGACTAATGATACGCAGTATTTT. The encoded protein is CASSLRLAPTNDTQYF.

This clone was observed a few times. CDR3 region: CASLGRVLGEQYF. For the CDR3, the DNA is TGTGCCAGCCTTGGGAGGGTTTTAGGCGAGCAGTACTTC. The V gene is TRBV2, the J gene TRBJ2-7, with 7 positions matching TRBD2. V shed 8 bases, J shed 6 bases, and the junction held 10 bases outside the gene matches. Germline CDR1 SNHLY, CDR2 FYNNEI. The CDR3 sequence is 13 residues long.

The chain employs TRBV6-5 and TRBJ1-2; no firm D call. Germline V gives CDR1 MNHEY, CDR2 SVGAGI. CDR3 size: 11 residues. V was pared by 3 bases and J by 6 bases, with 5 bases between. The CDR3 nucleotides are TGTGCCAGCAGTTATCCTGATGGCTACACCTTC. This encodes CASSYPDGYTF.

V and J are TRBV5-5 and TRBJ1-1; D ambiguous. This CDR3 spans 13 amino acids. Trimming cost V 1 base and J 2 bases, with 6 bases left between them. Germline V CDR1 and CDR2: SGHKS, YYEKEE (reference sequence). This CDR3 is CASSLQRNTEAFF. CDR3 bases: TGTGCCAGCAGCTTGCAGCGTAACACTGAAGCTTTCTTT.

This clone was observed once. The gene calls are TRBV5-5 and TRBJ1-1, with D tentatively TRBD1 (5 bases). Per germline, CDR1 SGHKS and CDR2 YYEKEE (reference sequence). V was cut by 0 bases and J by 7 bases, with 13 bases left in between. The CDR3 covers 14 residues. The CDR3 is CASSLDPFDSEAFF. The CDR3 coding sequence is TGTGCCAGCAGCTTGGATCCTTTTGACAGTGAAGCTTTCTTT.

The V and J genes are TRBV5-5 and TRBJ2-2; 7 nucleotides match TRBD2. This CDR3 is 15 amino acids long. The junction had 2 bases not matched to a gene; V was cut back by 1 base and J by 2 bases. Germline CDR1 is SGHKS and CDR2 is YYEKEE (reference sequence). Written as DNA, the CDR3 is TGTGCCAGCAGCTTGCCTAGCGGAAACACCGGGGAGCTGTTTTTT. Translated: CASSLPSGNTGELFF.

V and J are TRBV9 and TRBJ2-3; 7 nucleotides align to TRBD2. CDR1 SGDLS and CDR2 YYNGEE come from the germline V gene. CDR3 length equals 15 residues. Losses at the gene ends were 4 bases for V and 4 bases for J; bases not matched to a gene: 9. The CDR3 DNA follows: TGTGCCAGCAGCCCGAATGGGGGGGTTCCAGATACGCAGTATTTT. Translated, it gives CASSPNGGVPDTQYF. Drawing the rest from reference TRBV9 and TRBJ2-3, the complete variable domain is DSGVTQTPKHLITATGQRVTLRCSPRSGDLSVYWYQQSLDQGLQFLIQYYNGEERAKGNILERFSAQQFPDLHSELNLSSLELGDSALYFCASSPNGGVPDTQYFGPGTRLTVL.

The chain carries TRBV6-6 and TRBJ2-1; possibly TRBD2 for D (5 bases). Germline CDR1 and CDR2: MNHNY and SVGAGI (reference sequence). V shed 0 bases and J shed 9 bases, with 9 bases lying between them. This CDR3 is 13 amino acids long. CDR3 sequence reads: CASSYSPSSEQFF. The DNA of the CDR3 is TGTGCCAGCAGTTACTCCCCTAGCAGTGAGCAGTTCTTC.

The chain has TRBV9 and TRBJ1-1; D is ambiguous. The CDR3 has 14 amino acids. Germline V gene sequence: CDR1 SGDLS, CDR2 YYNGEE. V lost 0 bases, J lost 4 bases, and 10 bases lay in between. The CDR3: CASSVDGGGTEAFF. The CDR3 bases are TGTGCCAGCAGCGTAGATGGCGGAGGCACTGAAGCTTTCTTT.

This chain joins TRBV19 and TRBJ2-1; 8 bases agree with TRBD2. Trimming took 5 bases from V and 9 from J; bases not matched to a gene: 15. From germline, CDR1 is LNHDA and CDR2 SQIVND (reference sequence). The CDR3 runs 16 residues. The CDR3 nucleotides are TGTGCCAGTAGTCCTAGGGGCGCGGGAGGTCTGGGTGAGCAGTTCTTC. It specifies CASSPRGAGGLGEQFF.

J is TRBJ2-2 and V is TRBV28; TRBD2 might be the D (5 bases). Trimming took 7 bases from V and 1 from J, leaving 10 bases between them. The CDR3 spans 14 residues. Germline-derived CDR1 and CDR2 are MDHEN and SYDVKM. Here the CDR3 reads CASTLGGNTGELFF. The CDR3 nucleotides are TGTGCCAGCACCCTTGGAGGGAACACCGGGGAGCTGTTTTTT.

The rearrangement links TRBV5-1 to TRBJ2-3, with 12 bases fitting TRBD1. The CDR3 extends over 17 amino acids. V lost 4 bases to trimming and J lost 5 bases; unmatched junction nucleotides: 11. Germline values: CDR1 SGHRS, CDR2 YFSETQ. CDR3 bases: TGCGCCAGCAGCCTCCAACCCGGGACAGGGGGCTTAGATACGCAGTATTTT. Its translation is CASSLQPGTGGLDTQYF.

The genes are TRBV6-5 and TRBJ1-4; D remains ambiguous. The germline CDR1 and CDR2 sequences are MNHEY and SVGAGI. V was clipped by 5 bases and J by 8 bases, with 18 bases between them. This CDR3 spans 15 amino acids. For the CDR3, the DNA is TGTGCCAGCAGTCCTAGCGGAGGAGTGAAAGAAAAACTGTTTTTT. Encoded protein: CASSPSGGVKEKLFF.

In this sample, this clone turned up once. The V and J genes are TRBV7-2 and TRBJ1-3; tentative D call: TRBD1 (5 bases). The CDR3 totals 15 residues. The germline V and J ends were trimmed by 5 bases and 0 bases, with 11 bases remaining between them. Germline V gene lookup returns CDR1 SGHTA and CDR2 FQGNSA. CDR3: CASSGGGSSGNTIYF. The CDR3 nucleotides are TGTGCCAGCAGCGGGGGGGGGTCCTCTGGAAACACCATATATTTT. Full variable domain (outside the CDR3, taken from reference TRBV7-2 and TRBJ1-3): GAGVSQSPSNKVTEKGKDVELRCDPISGHTALYWYRQSLGQGLEFLIYFQGNSAPDKSGLPSDRFSAERTGGSVSTLTIQRTQQEDSAVYLCASSGGGSSGNTIYFGEGSWLTVV.

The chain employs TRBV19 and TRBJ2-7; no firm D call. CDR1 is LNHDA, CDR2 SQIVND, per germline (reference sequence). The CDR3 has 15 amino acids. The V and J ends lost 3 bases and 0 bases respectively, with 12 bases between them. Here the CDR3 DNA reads TGTGCCAGTAGTATTGGCAGTTCATCCTCCTACGAGCAGTACTTC. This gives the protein CASSIGSSSSYEQYF.

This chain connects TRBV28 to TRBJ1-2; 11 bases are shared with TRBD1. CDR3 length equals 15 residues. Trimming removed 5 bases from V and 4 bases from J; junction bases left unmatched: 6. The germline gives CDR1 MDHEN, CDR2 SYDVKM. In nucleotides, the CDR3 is TGTGCCAGCAGTCCCCCCGGGACAGGGGGCTATGGCTACACCTTC. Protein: CASSPPGTGGYGYTF.

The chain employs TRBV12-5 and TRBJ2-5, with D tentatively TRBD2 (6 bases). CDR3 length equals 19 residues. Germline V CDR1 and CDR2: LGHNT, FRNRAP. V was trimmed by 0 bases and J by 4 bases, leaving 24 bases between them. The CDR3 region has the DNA TGTGCTAGTGGTTTGGTAAGAGGGAATTTCGACGTGGGGGGAGAGACCCAGTACTTC. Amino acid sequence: CASGLVRGNFDVGGETQYF.

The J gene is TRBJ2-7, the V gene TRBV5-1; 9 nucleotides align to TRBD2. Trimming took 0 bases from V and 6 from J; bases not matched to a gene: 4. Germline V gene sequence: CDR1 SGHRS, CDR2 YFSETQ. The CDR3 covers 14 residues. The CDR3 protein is CASSLAGLASEQYF. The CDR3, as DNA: TGCGCCAGCAGCTTGGCAGGACTAGCGAGCGAGCAGTACTTC.

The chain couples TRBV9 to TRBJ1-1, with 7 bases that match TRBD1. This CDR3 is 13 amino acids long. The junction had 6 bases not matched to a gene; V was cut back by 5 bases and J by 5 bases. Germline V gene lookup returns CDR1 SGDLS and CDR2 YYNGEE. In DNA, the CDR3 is TGTGCCAGCAGTCAGGGACAGAGAACTGAAGCTTTCTTT. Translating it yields CASSQGQRTEAFF.

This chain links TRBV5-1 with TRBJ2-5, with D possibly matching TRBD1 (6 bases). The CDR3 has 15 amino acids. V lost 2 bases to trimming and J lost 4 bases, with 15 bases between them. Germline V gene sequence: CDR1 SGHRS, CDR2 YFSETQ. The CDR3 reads CASSFGNTGSETQYF. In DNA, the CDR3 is TGCGCCAGCAGCTTCGGGAATACAGGGTCAGAGACCCAGTACTTC. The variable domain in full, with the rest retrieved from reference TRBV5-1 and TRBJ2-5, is KAGVTQTPRYLIKTRGQQVTLSCSPISGHRSVSWYQQTPGQGLQFLFEYFSETQRNKGNFPGRFSGRQFSNSRSEMNVSTLELGDSALYLCASSFGNTGSETQYFGPGTRLLVL.